These T cell receptor beta chains were read from a single sample in a study of blood T cell repertoires in COVID-19. Some clones are missing from TCRdb's copy, which holds only in-frame ones; the method was immunoSEQ multiplex PCR. The sample lists under 300,000 clones, roughly nine tenths occurring once. Sequences were obtained from PBMCs or T cells enriched from blood (not recorded which). These receptors all stem from a woman between 45 and 65 years old who had recovered from COVID-19. Both conserved end residues are trimmed from each CDR3. Only part of the rows carry a size: once, few, many, or a class if the clone is expanded.

CDR3 length	V gene	J gene	clone size	CDR3 protein
13	TRBV7-9	TRBJ1-4	NA	ASSLQQGPNEKLF
10	TRBV28	TRBJ2-7	NA	ASRGDTTEQY
13	TRBV12-5	TRBJ2-1	NA	ASGLGGTGYNEQF
12	TRBV4-3	TRBJ2-3	once	ASSQQILEDTQY
13	TRBV7-2	TRBJ2-7	NA	ASSLEAGGVYEQY
13	TRBV11-2	TRBJ2-3	NA	ASSVTTTDTDTQY
13	TRBV6-6	TRBJ1-2	NA	ASREREGGNYGYT
17	TRBV7-9	TRBJ2-1	NA	ASSSKKTEVYQSLGEQF
7	TRBV24-1	TRBJ2-1	NA	ATRAEQF
11	TRBV11-1	TRBJ1-5	NA	ASSLGRDQPQH
13	TRBV5-4	TRBJ2-5	NA	AIKSASDRQETQY
15	TRBV7-2	TRBJ2-3	NA	ASSLGGIGGIKDTQY
13	TRBV28	TRBJ2-7	NA	ASSLSGLERDEQY
11	TRBV7-3	TRBJ1-1	NA	ASSFQGNTEAF
11	TRBV7-6	TRBJ1-4	NA	ASSLVGPPILF
12	TRBV11-2	TRBJ2-7	NA	ASSYRDSGYEQY
15	TRBV30	TRBJ2-1	NA	AWSVSWTSGSYNEQF
11	TRBV9	TRBJ1-3	NA	ASSGSSGNTIY
14	TRBV10-2	TRBJ2-7	NA	ASSLDSGTSGTRKY
13	TRBV9	TRBJ2-7	once	ASSVGSGLGYEQY
13	TRBV5-1	TRBJ1-1	NA	ASSSPGQINTEAF
13	TRBV28	TRBJ1-4	NA	ASSRQGALHEKLF
17	TRBV7-3	TRBJ2-1	NA	ASSLLRDRRPQSYNEQF
13	TRBV29-1	TRBJ2-7	NA	SVRTQGRGSYEQY
14	TRBV29-1	TRBJ2-2	NA	SVQKWASSNTGELF
10	TRBV6-2/TRBV6-3	TRBJ2-1	NA	ASSRGSGEQF
11	TRBV15	TRBJ1-6	few	ATSILGGSPLH
15	TRBV4-2	TRBJ2-1	NA	ASSQPLAVSSYNEQF
12	TRBV7-2	TRBJ2-5	NA	ASSLQQGQETQY
14	TRBV25-1	TRBJ2-2	NA	ASRGEDRVYTGELF
13	TRBV6-5	TRBJ2-2	NA	ASRPDRGGTGELF
12	TRBV7-9	TRBJ1-3	NA	ASSLDRSGNTIY
11	TRBV4-3	TRBJ2-3	NA	ASSQEGQDTQY
11	TRBV30	TRBJ1-1	NA	ALRRETNTEAF
14	TRBV6-5	TRBJ2-2	NA	ASSYMLAGGAGELF
12	TRBV19	TRBJ1-5	NA	ASSPTGGNQPQH
11	TRBV5-4	TRBJ1-5	few	ASSFDRTGPQH
13	TRBV9	TRBJ2-1	NA	ASSGGTEPYNEQF